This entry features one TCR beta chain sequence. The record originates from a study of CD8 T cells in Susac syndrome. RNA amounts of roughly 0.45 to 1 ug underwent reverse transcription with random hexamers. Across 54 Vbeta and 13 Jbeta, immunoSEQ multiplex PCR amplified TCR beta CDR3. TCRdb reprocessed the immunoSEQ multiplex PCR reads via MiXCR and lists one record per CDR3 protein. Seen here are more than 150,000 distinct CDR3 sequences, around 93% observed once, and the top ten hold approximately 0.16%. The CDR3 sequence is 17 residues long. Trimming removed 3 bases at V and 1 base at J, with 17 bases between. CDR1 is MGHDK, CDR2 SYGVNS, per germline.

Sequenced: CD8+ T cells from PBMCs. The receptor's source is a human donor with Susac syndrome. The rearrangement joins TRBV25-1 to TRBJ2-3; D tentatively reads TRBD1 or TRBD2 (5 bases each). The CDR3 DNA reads TGTGCCAGCAGTGATGGGTCTGTTGGGGGAGGCACAGATACGCAGTATTTT. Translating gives CASSDGSVGGGTDTQYF. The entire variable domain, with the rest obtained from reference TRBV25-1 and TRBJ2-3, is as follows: EADIYQTPRYLVIGTGKKITLECSQTMGHDKMYWYQQDPGMELHLIHYSYGVNSTEKGDLSSESTVSRIRTEHFPLTLESARPSHTSQYLCASSDGSVGGGTDTQYFGPGTRLTVL.